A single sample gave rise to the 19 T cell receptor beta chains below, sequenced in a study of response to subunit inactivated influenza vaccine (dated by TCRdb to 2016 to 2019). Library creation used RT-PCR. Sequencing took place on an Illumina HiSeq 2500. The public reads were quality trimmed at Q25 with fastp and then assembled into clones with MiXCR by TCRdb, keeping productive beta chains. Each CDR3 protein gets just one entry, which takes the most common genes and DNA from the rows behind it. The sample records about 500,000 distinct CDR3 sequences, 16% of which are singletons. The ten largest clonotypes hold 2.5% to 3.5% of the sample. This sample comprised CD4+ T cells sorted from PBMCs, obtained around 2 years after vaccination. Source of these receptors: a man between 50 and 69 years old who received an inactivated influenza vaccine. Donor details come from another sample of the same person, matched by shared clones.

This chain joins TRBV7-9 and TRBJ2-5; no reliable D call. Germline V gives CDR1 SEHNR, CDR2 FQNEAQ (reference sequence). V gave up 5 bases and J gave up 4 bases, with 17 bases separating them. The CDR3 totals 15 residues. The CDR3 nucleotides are TGTGCCAGCAGCCAATTGAGAAGCCGCGGAGAGACCCAGTACTTC. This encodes CASSQLRSRGETQYF.

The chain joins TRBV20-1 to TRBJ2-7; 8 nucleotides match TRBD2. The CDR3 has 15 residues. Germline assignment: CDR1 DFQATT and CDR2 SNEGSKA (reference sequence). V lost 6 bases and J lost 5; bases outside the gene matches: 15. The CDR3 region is CSAQRVRLAGNEQYF. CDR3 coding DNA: TGCAGTGCCCAAAGAGTTCGTCTAGCGGGTAACGAGCAGTACTTC.

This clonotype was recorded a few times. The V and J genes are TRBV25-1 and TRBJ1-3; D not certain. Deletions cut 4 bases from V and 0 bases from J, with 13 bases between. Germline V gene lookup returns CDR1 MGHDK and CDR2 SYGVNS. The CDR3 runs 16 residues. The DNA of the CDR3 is TGTGCCAGCAGTGCCTCTTCGGGCCTCTCTGGAAACACCATATATTTT. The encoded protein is CASSASSGLSGNTIYF.

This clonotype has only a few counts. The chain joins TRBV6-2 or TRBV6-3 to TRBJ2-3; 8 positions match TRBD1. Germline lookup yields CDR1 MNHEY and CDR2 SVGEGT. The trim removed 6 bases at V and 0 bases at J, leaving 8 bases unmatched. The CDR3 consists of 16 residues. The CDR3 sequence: CASSQGAGYSTDTQYF. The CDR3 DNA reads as TGTGCCAGCAGCCAGGGGGCAGGGTATAGCACAGATACGCAGTATTTT.

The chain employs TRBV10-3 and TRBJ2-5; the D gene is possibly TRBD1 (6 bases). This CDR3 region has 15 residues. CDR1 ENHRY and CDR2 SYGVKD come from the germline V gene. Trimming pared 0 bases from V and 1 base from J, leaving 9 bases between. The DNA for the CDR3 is TGTGCCATCAGTGAGTCGACAGGTAGCCAAGAGACCCAGTACTTC. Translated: CAISESTGSQETQYF.

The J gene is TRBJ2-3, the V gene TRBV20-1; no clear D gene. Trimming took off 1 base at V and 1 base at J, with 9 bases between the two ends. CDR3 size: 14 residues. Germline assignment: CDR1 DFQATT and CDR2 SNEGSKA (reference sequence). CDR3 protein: CSARGGLRTDTQYF. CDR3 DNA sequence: TGCAGTGCTAGAGGTGGCTTACGCACAGATACGCAGTATTTT.

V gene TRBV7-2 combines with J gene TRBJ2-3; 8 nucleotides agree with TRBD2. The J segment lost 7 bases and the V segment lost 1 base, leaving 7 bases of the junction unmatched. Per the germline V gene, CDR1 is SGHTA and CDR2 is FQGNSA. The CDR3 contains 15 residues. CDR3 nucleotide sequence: TGTGCCAGCAGCTTAGAGAGTAGCGGGAAGCATACGCAGTATTTT. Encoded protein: CASSLESSGKHTQYF.

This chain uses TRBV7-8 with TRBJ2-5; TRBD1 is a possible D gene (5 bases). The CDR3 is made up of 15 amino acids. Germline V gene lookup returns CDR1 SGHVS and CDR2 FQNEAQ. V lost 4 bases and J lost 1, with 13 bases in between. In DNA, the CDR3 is TGTGCCAGCAGCTCCCGGCAGGGCATCCAAGAGACCCAGTACTTC. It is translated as CASSSRQGIQETQYF. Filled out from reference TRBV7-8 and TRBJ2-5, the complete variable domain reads GAGVSQSPRYKVAKRGQDVALRCDPISGHVSLFWYQQALGQGPEFLTYFQNEAQLDKSGLPSDRFFAERPEGSVSTLKIQRTQQEDSAVYLCASSSRQGIQETQYFGPGTRLLVL.

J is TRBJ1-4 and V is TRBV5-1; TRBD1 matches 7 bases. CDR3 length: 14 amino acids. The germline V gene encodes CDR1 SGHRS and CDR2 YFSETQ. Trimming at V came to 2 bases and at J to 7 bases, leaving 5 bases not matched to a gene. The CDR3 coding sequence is TGCGCCAGCAGCTTTGGCAGGGGGGGTGAAAAACTGTTTTTT. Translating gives CASSFGRGGEKLFF.

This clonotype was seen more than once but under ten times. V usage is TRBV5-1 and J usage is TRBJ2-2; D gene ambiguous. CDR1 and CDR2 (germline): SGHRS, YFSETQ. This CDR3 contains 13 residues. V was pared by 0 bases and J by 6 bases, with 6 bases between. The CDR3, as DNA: TGCGCCAGCAGCTTGGCCAGCCCCGGGGAGCTGTTTTTT. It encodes CASSLASPGELFF.

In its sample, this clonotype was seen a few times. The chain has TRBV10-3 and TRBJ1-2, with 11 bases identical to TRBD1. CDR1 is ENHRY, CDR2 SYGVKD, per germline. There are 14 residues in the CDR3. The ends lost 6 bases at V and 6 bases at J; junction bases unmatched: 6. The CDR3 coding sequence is TGTGCCATCAGCTTGGACAGGGGGCGGGATGGCTACACCTTC. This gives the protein CAISLDRGRDGYTF.

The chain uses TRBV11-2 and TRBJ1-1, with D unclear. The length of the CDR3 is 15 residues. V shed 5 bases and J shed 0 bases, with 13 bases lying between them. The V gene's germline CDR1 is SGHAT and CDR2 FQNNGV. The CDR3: CASSPLGGLNTEAFF. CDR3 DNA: TGTGCCAGCAGCCCCCTGGGCGGACTGAACACTGAAGCTTTCTTT.

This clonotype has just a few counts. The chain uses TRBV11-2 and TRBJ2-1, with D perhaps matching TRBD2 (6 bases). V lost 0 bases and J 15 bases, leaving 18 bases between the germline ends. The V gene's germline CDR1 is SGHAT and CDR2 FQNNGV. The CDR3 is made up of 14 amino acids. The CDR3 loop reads CASSLDTLAGPPFF. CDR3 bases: TGTGCCAGCAGCTTAGACACCCTCGCGGGGCCACCGTTCTTC.

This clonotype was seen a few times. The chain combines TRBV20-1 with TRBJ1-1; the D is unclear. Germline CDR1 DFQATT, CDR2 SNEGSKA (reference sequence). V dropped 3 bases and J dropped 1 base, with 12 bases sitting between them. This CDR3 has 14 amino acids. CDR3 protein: CSARVGGANTEAFF. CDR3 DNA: TGCAGTGCTAGGGTGGGAGGTGCGAACACTGAAGCTTTCTTT.

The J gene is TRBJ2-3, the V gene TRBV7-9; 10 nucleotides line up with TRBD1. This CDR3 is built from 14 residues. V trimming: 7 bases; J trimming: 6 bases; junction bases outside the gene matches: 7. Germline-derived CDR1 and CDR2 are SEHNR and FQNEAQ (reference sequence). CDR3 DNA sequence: TGTGCCAGCACCCCGGGACAGGGGTTTGATACGCAGTATTTT. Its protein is CASTPGQGFDTQYF.

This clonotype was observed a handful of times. In nucleotides, the CDR3 is TGTGCCAGCTCACCAGAGGTACTAGCCTGGGGCACAGATACGCAGTATTTT. Protein sequence: CASSPEVLAWGTDTQYF. The rearrangement uses TRBV18 and TRBJ2-3, with a weak D call TRBD2 (6 bases). V gave up 2 bases and J gave up 1 base, with 16 bases separating them. Germline CDR1 reads KGHSH; CDR2 reads LQKENI. This CDR3 contains 17 residues.

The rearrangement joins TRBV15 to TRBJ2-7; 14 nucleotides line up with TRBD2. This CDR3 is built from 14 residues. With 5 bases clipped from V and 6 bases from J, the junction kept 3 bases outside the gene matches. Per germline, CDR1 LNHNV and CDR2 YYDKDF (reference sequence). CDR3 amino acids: CATSSGLAGVEQYF. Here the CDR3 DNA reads TGTGCCACCAGCTCGGGACTAGCGGGAGTCGAGCAGTACTTC.

The chain's CDR3 is CASKNVGVKEETQYF. The CDR3 DNA is TGTGCCAGCAAAAACGTCGGGGTTAAGGAAGAGACCCAGTACTTC. This chain connects TRBV2 to TRBJ2-5; tentative D call: TRBD2 (5 bases). V shed 7 bases and J shed 3 bases, with 18 bases lying between them. CDR1 and CDR2 (germline): SNHLY, FYNNEI. The CDR3 is made up of 15 amino acids.

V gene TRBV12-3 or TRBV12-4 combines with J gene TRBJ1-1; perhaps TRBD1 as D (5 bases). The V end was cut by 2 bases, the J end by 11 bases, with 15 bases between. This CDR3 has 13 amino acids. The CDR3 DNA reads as TGTGCCAGCAGTTTACAGGGATCGTTAAATGCTTTCTTT. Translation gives CASSLQGSLNAFF.